The 22 T cell receptor beta chains presented below share a single source sample, sequenced in a study of control samples from healthy donors and cancer patients. The table came from immunoSEQ multiplex PCR; TCRdb's copy has only in-frame clones and leaves some out. The sample contains fewer than 500,000 clones, around 90% of which appear only once. The source material was PBMCs. The source is a man aged 40-50 years with head and neck cancer.

CDR3 amino acids: CASSFPSRGDEKLFF. The CDR3 DNA is TGTGCCAGCAGCTTTCCTTCCAGGGGTGATGAAAAACTGTTTTTT. The V gene is TRBV5-6, the J gene TRBJ1-4; D is possibly TRBD1 (6 bases). Trimming removed 2 bases from V and 6 bases from J, with 14 bases in between. The CDR3 has 15 amino acids. Germline CDR1 and CDR2: SGHDT and YYEEEE.

CDR3 loop: CASSRGQQETQYF. Here the CDR3 DNA reads TGTGCCAGCAGCCGGGGACAGCAAGAGACCCAGTACTTC. The chain has TRBV7-8 and TRBJ2-5; 7 positions match TRBD1. This CDR3 region has 13 residues. Germline loops: CDR1 SGHVS, CDR2 FQNEAQ. The trim removed 5 bases at V and 2 bases at J, leaving 2 bases unmatched.

The chain carries TRBV5-6 and TRBJ1-4; 9 nucleotides line up with TRBD1. CDR3 size: 15 residues. Germline trimming cut 5 bases from V and 8 bases from J; bases unmatched to any gene: 10. Germline V gives CDR1 SGHDT, CDR2 YYEEEE. The CDR3 DNA reads as TGTGCCAGCAGGCGCACCGGGACAGGGATCGAAAAACTGTTTTTT. Protein: CASRRTGTGIEKLFF.

The chain has TRBV30 and TRBJ2-3, with 10 bases that match TRBD2. Per germline, CDR1 GTSNPN and CDR2 SVGIG (reference sequence). This CDR3 has 16 amino acids. V shed 3 bases and J 5 bases; nucleotides not matched to a gene: 11. The CDR3 sequence is CAWRVTQRGGLDTQYF. CDR3 nucleotides: TGTGCCTGGAGGGTCACTCAGCGGGGGGGCTTAGATACGCAGTATTTT.

This chain joins TRBV19 and TRBJ2-3; 10 nucleotides align to TRBD2. V lost 3 bases and J lost 6; bases outside the gene matches: 15. The CDR3 covers 18 residues. Looked up from germline, CDR1 is LNHDA and CDR2 is SQIVND (reference sequence). The CDR3 loop reads CASSIDLLAGGFMDTQYF. In DNA, the CDR3 is TGTGCCAGTAGTATCGACCTCTTAGCGGGGGGATTTATGGATACGCAGTATTTT.

DNA of the CDR3: TGTGCCAGCAGTTTAAGACTAGCGGGGGGACCTGCTACCCATGAGCAGTTCTTC. Amino acid sequence: CASSLRLAGGPATHEQFF. The J gene is TRBJ2-1, the V gene TRBV28; 13 bases align to TRBD2. The germline V gene encodes CDR1 MDHEN and CDR2 SYDVKM. With 2 bases clipped from V and 8 bases from J, the junction kept 12 bases outside the gene matches. This CDR3 comprises 18 residues.

The chain has TRBV19 and TRBJ2-5; 10 bases are a match to TRBD1. The CDR3 sequence is 15 residues long. With V trimmed by 6 bases and J by 3 bases, 7 bases remained unmatched. Germline-derived CDR1 and CDR2 are LNHDA and SQIVND (reference sequence). The CDR3 DNA follows: TGTGCCAGTAGCCCCCCCGGGACAGGGGAAGAGACCCAGTACTTC. Amino acid sequence: CASSPPGTGEETQYF.

V is TRBV3-1 (or the pseudogene TRBV3-2) and J is TRBJ1-3, with D possibly matching TRBD1 (5 bases). The CDR3 totals 14 residues. The germline CDR1 and CDR2 sequences are LGHDT and YNNKEL (reference sequence). Trimming cost V 1 base and J 9 bases, with 13 bases left between them. In DNA, the CDR3 is TGTGCCAGCAGCCAAGTGGGACTGACCTCCACCATATATTTT. Protein sequence: CASSQVGLTSTIYF.

The genes are TRBV28 and TRBJ1-5, with D unclear. The CDR3 length is 11 residues. In germline, CDR1 is MDHEN, CDR2 SYDVKM. The V end was cut by 5 bases, the J end by 7 bases, with 6 bases between. The CDR3 sequence is CASSVEQPQHF. The CDR3 nucleotides are TGTGCCAGCAGTGTCGAACAGCCCCAGCATTTT.

V usage is TRBV7-2 and J usage is TRBJ2-3; TRBD2 agrees at 13 bases. The CDR3 loop spans 17 amino acids. The germline gives CDR1 SGHTA, CDR2 FQGNSA. Trimming at V came to 4 bases and at J to 2 bases, leaving 6 bases not matched to a gene. CDR3 in DNA: TGTGCCAGCAGCTCACCGGGACTAGCGGGATTCACAGATACGCAGTATTTT. Translation: CASSSPGLAGFTDTQYF.

The chain has TRBV28 and TRBJ1-5, with 7 bases identical to TRBD1. The CDR3 contains 14 residues. Germline loops: CDR1 MDHEN, CDR2 SYDVKM. V lost 5 bases and J lost 7; bases outside the gene matches: 8. This CDR3 is CASSLGQEGQPQHF. For the CDR3, the DNA is TGTGCCAGCAGTCTCGGACAGGAGGGCCAGCCCCAGCATTTT.

The chain combines TRBV2 with TRBJ2-3; 14 nucleotides line up with TRBD2. The V gene's germline CDR1 is SNHLY and CDR2 FYNNEI. J lost 3 bases, V lost 2 bases, and 7 bases had no gene match. The CDR3 runs to 18 residues. CDR3 sequence reads: CASSEPLGTSGSTDTQYF. CDR3 nucleotide sequence: TGTGCCAGCAGTGAACCCCTCGGGACTAGCGGGAGTACAGATACGCAGTATTTT.

V is TRBV27 and J is TRBJ2-7, with a tentative D call TRBD1 (6 bases). The ends were cut back, 5 bases at V and 2 bases at J, with 13 bases in the middle. CDR1 is MNHEY, CDR2 SMNVEV, per germline (reference sequence). CDR3 length equals 14 residues. Written as DNA, the CDR3 is TGTGCCAGCAGTCGCCCCGGGACACCCTACGAGCAGTACTTC. Encoded protein: CASSRPGTPYEQYF.

The J gene is TRBJ1-4, the V gene TRBV13, with D perhaps TRBD1 (5 bases). The V gene lost 0 bases and the J gene lost 9 bases, with 17 bases spanning the gap. This CDR3 contains 16 residues. The germline gives CDR1 PRHDT, CDR2 FYEKMQ (reference sequence). CDR3 DNA sequence: TGTGCCAGCAGCTTAGGCACGGGACGAGGTCGTCAAAAACTGTTTTTT. Protein sequence: CASSLGTGRGRQKLFF. The full variable domain, completed using reference TRBV13 and TRBJ1-4, is AAGVIQSPRHLIKEKRETATLKCYPIPRHDTVYWYQQGPGQDPQFLISFYEKMQSDKGSIPDRFSAQQFSDYHSELNMSSLELGDSALYFCASSLGTGRGRQKLFFGSGTQLSVL.

The chain recombines TRBV27 with TRBJ1-2, with TRBD1 matching over 10 bases. This CDR3 has 16 residues. J lost 4 bases, V lost 5 bases, and 10 bases had no gene match. Per germline, CDR1 MNHEY and CDR2 SMNVEV (reference sequence). In nucleotides, the CDR3 is TGTGCCAGCAGTATCAAGGGGGGACAGGGGACCTATGGCTACACCTTC. It translates to CASSIKGGQGTYGYTF.

This clone has a single count. V and J are TRBV30 and TRBJ1-2; 7 positions match TRBD1. The CDR3 has 14 amino acids. Looked up from germline, CDR1 is GTSNPN and CDR2 is SVGIG (reference sequence). The ends lost 0 bases at V and 4 bases at J; junction bases unmatched: 5. CDR3 sequence: CAWSVRTGVYGYTF. The CDR3 DNA is TGTGCCTGGAGTGTCCGAACAGGGGTCTATGGCTACACCTTC.

The chain employs TRBV5-1 and TRBJ2-5, with TRBD2 identical over 11 bases. Germline trimming cut 1 base from V and 5 bases from J; bases unmatched to any gene: 7. The CDR3 is 16 amino acids. Germline-derived CDR1 and CDR2 are SGHRS and YFSETQ. In DNA, the CDR3 is TGCGCCAGCAGCTTGCCTACTAGCGGGAGTGGGGAGACCCAGTACTTC. This gives the protein CASSLPTSGSGETQYF.

Only one count was recorded for this clone. The V and J genes are TRBV28 and TRBJ2-7, with TRBD2 matching over 8 bases. Trimming at V came to 10 bases and at J to 3 bases, leaving 8 bases not matched to a gene. From germline, CDR1 is MDHEN and CDR2 SYDVKM. The CDR3 loop spans 13 amino acids. This chain's CDR3 is CATGRGDVYEQYF. The CDR3 DNA reads TGTGCCACCGGGAGGGGAGATGTCTACGAGCAGTACTTC.

V and J are TRBV27 and TRBJ2-7, with TRBD2 matching 10 bases. Trimming removed 11 bases from V and 5 bases from J; junction bases left unmatched: 27. This CDR3 spans 19 amino acids. The V gene's germline CDR1 is MNHEY and CDR2 SMNVEV (reference sequence). The CDR3 coding sequence is TGTGCCCACGAGGGAGTTGGCCTAGGGACTAGCGACCCCCGGCACGAGCAGTACTTC. It translates to CAHEGVGLGTSDPRHEQYF.

The chain couples TRBV21-1 to TRBJ2-7; TRBD1 reflects the table's D call only, with no check against the DNA. TRBV21-1 is a recognized pseudogene. CDR3 length: 16 residues. The CDR3 DNA reads TGTGCCAGCAGCAAAGGGTCAGTAAAAATCTCCTACGAGCAGTACTTC. This encodes CASSKGSVKISYEQYF.

The chain joins TRBV4-3 to TRBJ1-4, with TRBD1 identical over 8 bases. Per the germline V gene, CDR1 is LGHNA and CDR2 is YSLEER. There are 15 residues in the CDR3. The V gene end was trimmed by 0 bases and the J gene end by 7 bases; junction bases not matched to a gene: 4. In DNA form, the CDR3 reads TGCGCCAGCAGCCAAGATATTGACAGGGGTGAAAAACTGTTTTTT. This translates into CASSQDIDRGEKLFF.

This clone has a single count. The V call is TRBV11-2, the J call TRBJ1-1; D may be TRBD1 (6 bases). Deletions cut 5 bases from V and 7 bases from J, with 11 bases between. Germline lookup yields CDR1 SGHAT and CDR2 FQNNGV. This CDR3 has 12 residues. The CDR3 DNA is TGTGCCAGCAGCGTACAGGGATTTGAAGCTTTCTTT. Protein: CASSVQGFEAFF. The complete variable domain, with remaining parts taken from reference TRBV11-2 and TRBJ1-1, reads EAGVAQSPRYKIIEKRQSVAFWCNPISGHATLYWYQQILGQGPKLLIQFQNNGVVDDSQLPKDRFSAERLKGVDSTLKIQPAKLEDSAVYLCASSVQGFEAFFGQGTRLTVV.